These T cell receptor beta chains were read from a single sample in a study of blood T cell repertoires in COVID-19. Only in-frame clones appear in the TCRdb table, and some are missing; sequencing was by immunoSEQ multiplex PCR. This sample has approximately 90,000 clones; approximately 80% occur once, and the top ten carry about 25%. The sample comprised peripheral blood. These receptors were taken from a man in his 60s with acute or convalescent COVID-19. CDR3s include the opening cysteine and the closing phenylalanine or tryptophan. A D gene is named only where the DNA matches it firmly. Clone size is given for some rows only: seen once, a few or many times, or a class if the clone is expanded.

J gene: TRBJ2-7
D gene: -
V gene: TRBV28
clone size: -
CDR3 protein: CASSSPGEDEQYF
CDR3 DNA: TGTGCCAGCAGTTCTCCCGGAGAGGACGAGCAGTACTTC

J gene: TRBJ2-5
D gene: TRBD2
V gene: TRBV28
clone size: -
CDR3 protein: CASSSTGLAWIGTQYF
CDR3 DNA: TGTGCCAGCAGTTCCACCGGACTAGCGTGGATCGGGACCCAGTACTTC

J gene: TRBJ2-1
D gene: TRBD1
V gene: TRBV7-8
clone size: -
CDR3 protein: CASRTRTSGTGGHNEQFF
CDR3 DNA: TGTGCCAGCAGGACACGTACGTCCGGGACAGGGGGGCACAATGAGCAGTTCTTC

J gene: TRBJ2-5
D gene: TRBD1
V gene: TRBV27
clone size: -
CDR3 protein: CASSLLVGGGETQYF
CDR3 DNA: TGTGCCAGCAGTTTATTAGTAGGGGGCGGCGAGACCCAGTACTTC

J gene: TRBJ2-1
D gene: -
V gene: TRBV7-2
clone size: -
CDR3 protein: CASSLRGGRGALNEQFF
CDR3 DNA: TGTGCCAGCAGCCTAAGAGGGGGACGAGGGGCGCTTAATGAGCAGTTCTTC

J gene: TRBJ2-4
D gene: TRBD1
V gene: TRBV6-2/TRBV6-3
clone size: -
CDR3 protein: CASSSRGRGTENIQYF
CDR3 DNA: TGTGCCAGCAGTTCCAGGGGCAGGGGGACGGAAAACATTCAGTACTTC

J gene: TRBJ2-2
D gene: -
V gene: TRBV19
clone size: once
CDR3 protein: CASSWGLFTAAGELFF
CDR3 DNA: TGTGCCAGTTCCTGGGGGCTATTCACCGCCGCCGGGGAGCTGTTTTTT

J gene: TRBJ2-7
D gene: TRBD1
V gene: TRBV20-1
clone size: -
CDR3 protein: CSAQDRDEQYF
CDR3 DNA: TGCAGTGCTCAAGACAGGGACGAGCAGTACTTC

J gene: TRBJ1-1
D gene: -
V gene: TRBV7-6
clone size: once
CDR3 protein: CASSSQGNTEAFF
CDR3 DNA: TGTGCCAGCAGCTCTCAGGGTAACACTGAAGCTTTCTTT

J gene: TRBJ2-2
D gene: TRBD2
V gene: TRBV5-1
clone size: -
CDR3 protein: CASSSGGGTGELFF
CDR3 DNA: TGCGCCAGCAGCTCCGGGGGGGGCACCGGGGAGCTGTTTTTT

J gene: TRBJ2-1
D gene: TRBD1
V gene: TRBV5-4
clone size: once
CDR3 protein: CASSGQGMSYNEQFF
CDR3 DNA: TGTGCCAGCAGCGGACAGGGGATGTCCTACAATGAGCAGTTCTTC

J gene: TRBJ2-4
D gene: TRBD2
V gene: TRBV9
clone size: few
CDR3 protein: CASSVAGPGLGGKNIQYF
CDR3 DNA: TGTGCCAGCAGCGTAGCTGGGCCGGGACTAGGGGGGAAAAACATTCAGTACTTC

J gene: TRBJ1-6
D gene: -
V gene: TRBV2
clone size: -
CDR3 protein: CASSDNRVNLHF
CDR3 DNA: TGTGCCAGCAGTGATAACAGGGTAAACCTCCACTTT

J gene: TRBJ2-7
D gene: TRBD1
V gene: TRBV5-5
clone size: -
CDR3 protein: CASSLRRQGTYEQYF
CDR3 DNA: TGTGCCAGCAGCTTGCGCCGACAGGGCACCTACGAGCAGTACTTC

J gene: TRBJ2-3
D gene: TRBD2
V gene: TRBV7-3
clone size: -
CDR3 protein: CASSNGLATDTQYF
CDR3 DNA: TGTGCCAGCAGCAACGGACTAGCGACAGATACGCAGTATTTT

J gene: TRBJ2-3
D gene: TRBD2
V gene: TRBV9
clone size: -
CDR3 protein: CASSHPGRADTQYF
CDR3 DNA: TGTGCCAGCAGCCACCCAGGGAGGGCAGATACGCAGTATTTT

J gene: TRBJ1-4
D gene: TRBD1
V gene: TRBV5-1
clone size: -
CDR3 protein: CASSAQGIGHEKLFF
CDR3 DNA: TGCGCCAGCAGCGCACAGGGGATCGGCCATGAAAAACTGTTTTTT

J gene: TRBJ1-4
D gene: -
V gene: TRBV19
clone size: -
CDR3 protein: CASSLAAVDYEKLFF
CDR3 DNA: TGTGCCAGTAGTCTGGCGGCGGTGGATTATGAAAAACTGTTTTTT

J gene: TRBJ1-5
D gene: -
V gene: TRBV7-8
clone size: -
CDR3 protein: CASSLATGGRAQPQHF
CDR3 DNA: TGTGCCAGCAGCTTAGCCACTGGGGGGAGGGCTCAGCCCCAGCATTTT

J gene: TRBJ2-1
D gene: TRBD2
V gene: TRBV4-1
clone size: -
CDR3 protein: CASSQFPGLAGGRNEQFF
CDR3 DNA: TGCGCCAGCAGCCAATTCCCGGGACTAGCGGGGGGGCGGAATGAGCAGTTCTTC

J gene: TRBJ2-3
D gene: -
V gene: TRBV20-1
clone size: few
CDR3 protein: CSASIAGSGVVDTQYF
CDR3 DNA: TGCAGTGCTAGTATTGCGGGCTCGGGGGTAGTAGATACGCAGTATTTT

J gene: TRBJ1-1
D gene: -
V gene: TRBV6-1
clone size: few
CDR3 protein: CASSEYMNTEAFF
CDR3 DNA: TGTGCCAGCAGTGAATATATGAACACTGAAGCTTTCTTT

J gene: TRBJ1-2
D gene: TRBD1
V gene: TRBV27
clone size: few
CDR3 protein: CASSLRTGVANGYTF
CDR3 DNA: TGTGCCAGCAGTTTAAGGACAGGGGTGGCCAATGGCTACACCTTC

J gene: TRBJ2-7
D gene: TRBD1
V gene: TRBV28
clone size: -
CDR3 protein: CASSPYRGPSYEQYF
CDR3 DNA: TGTGCCAGCAGCCCCTATAGGGGGCCATCCTACGAGCAGTACTTC

J gene: TRBJ2-2
D gene: TRBD1
V gene: TRBV18
clone size: -
CDR3 protein: CASSPRGSNTGELFF
CDR3 DNA: TGTGCCAGCTCACCCAGGGGGTCGAACACCGGGGAGCTGTTTTTT

J gene: TRBJ1-1
D gene: -
V gene: TRBV11-1
clone size: -
CDR3 protein: CASSSLEGRNTEAFF
CDR3 DNA: TGTGCCAGCAGCTCCCTCGAAGGGAGGAACACTGAAGCTTTCTTT

J gene: TRBJ1-2
D gene: -
V gene: TRBV12-3/TRBV12-4
clone size: -
CDR3 protein: CASSFEGLGYTF
CDR3 DNA: TGTGCCAGCAGTTTTGAAGGACTAGGCTACACCTTC

J gene: TRBJ2-2
D gene: -
V gene: TRBV7-7
clone size: once
CDR3 protein: CASSLARAGITGELFF
CDR3 DNA: TGTGCCAGCAGCCTAGCGCGGGCTGGAATCACCGGGGAGCTGTTTTTT

J gene: TRBJ2-5
D gene: TRBD1
V gene: TRBV28
clone size: -
CDR3 protein: CASSLFLQGTGVTETQYF
CDR3 DNA: TGTGCCAGCAGTTTATTTTTGCAAGGGACAGGGGTCACGGAGACCCAGTACTTC

J gene: TRBJ1-2
D gene: -
V gene: TRBV3-1/TRBV3-2
clone size: -
CDR3 protein: CASSLAANTNYGYTF
CDR3 DNA: TGTGCCAGCAGCCTGGCTGCCAACACTAACTATGGCTACACCTTC

J gene: TRBJ1-3
D gene: -
V gene: TRBV7-7
clone size: -
CDR3 protein: CASSAIDSGNTIYF
CDR3 DNA: TGTGCCAGCAGCGCTATTGACTCTGGAAACACCATATATTTT

J gene: TRBJ2-1
D gene: TRBD2
V gene: TRBV6-2/TRBV6-3
clone size: few
CDR3 protein: CASSKGGGAYNEQFF
CDR3 DNA: TGTGCCAGCAGTAAGGGCGGGGGGGCATACAATGAGCAGTTCTTC

J gene: TRBJ1-1
D gene: -
V gene: TRBV28
clone size: -
CDR3 protein: CASSAGVTEAFF
CDR3 DNA: TGTGCCAGCAGTGCAGGGGTAACTGAAGCTTTCTTT

J gene: TRBJ1-3
D gene: -
V gene: TRBV25-1
clone size: few
CDR3 protein: CASSVTGNTIYF
CDR3 DNA: TGTGCCAGCAGTGTTACTGGAAACACCATATATTTT

J gene: TRBJ2-1
D gene: -
V gene: TRBV18
clone size: -
CDR3 protein: CASSPPSRVNNEQFF
CDR3 DNA: TGTGCCAGCTCACCACCCTCCAGGGTCAACAATGAGCAGTTCTTC

J gene: TRBJ1-2
D gene: -
V gene: TRBV11-2
clone size: -
CDR3 protein: CASSLGPGEYGYTF
CDR3 DNA: TGTGCCAGCAGCTTAGGGCCAGGGGAGTATGGCTACACCTTC

J gene: TRBJ2-5
D gene: -
V gene: TRBV5-1
clone size: -
CDR3 protein: CASSQGHGGETQYF
CDR3 DNA: TGCGCCAGCAGTCAGGGACACGGGGGGGAGACCCAGTACTTC

J gene: TRBJ2-1
D gene: -
V gene: TRBV10-2
clone size: few
CDR3 protein: CASSVLGGAFVNEQFF
CDR3 DNA: TGCGCCAGCAGTGTTCTCGGCGGGGCCTTTGTGAATGAGCAGTTCTTC

J gene: TRBJ1-5
D gene: -
V gene: TRBV6-5
clone size: -
CDR3 protein: CASSYSNGRGQPQHF
CDR3 DNA: TGTGCCAGCAGTTACTCGAACGGGAGAGGCCAGCCCCAGCATTTT

J gene: TRBJ1-2
D gene: -
V gene: TRBV5-4
clone size: once
CDR3 protein: CASSFSVRDGYTF
CDR3 DNA: TGTGCCAGCAGCTTTTCTGTTCGGGATGGCTACACCTTC

J gene: TRBJ2-1
D gene: -
V gene: TRBV6-2/TRBV6-3
clone size: -
CDR3 protein: CASSYSRRSSYNEQFF
CDR3 DNA: TGTGCCAGCAGTTACTCTCGACGGAGCTCCTACAATGAGCAGTTCTTC

J gene: TRBJ1-6
D gene: -
V gene: TRBV30
clone size: -
CDR3 protein: CASYITGRDSPLHF
CDR3 DNA: TGTGCCTCGTATATTACAGGGAGAGACTCACCCCTCCACTTT

J gene: TRBJ1-5
D gene: -
V gene: TRBV5-8
clone size: -
CDR3 protein: CASSLAYGRENQPQHF
CDR3 DNA: TGTGCCAGCAGCTTGGCCTATGGGAGAGAGAATCAGCCCCAGCATTTT